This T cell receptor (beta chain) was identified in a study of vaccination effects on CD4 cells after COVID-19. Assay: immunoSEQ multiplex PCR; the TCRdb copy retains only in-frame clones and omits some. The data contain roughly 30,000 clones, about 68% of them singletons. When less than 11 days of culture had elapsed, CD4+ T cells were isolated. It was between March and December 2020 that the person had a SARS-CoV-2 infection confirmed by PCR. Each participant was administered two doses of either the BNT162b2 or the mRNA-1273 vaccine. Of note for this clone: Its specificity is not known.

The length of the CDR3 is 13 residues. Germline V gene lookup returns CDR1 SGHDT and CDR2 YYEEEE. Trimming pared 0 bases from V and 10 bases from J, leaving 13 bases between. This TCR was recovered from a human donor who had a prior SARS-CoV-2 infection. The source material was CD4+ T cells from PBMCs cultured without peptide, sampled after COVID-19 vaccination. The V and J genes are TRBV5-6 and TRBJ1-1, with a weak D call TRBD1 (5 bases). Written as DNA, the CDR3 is TGTGCCAGCAGCTTGGATGGAGCAGGGCGAGCTTTCTTT. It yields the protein CASSLDGAGRAFF.